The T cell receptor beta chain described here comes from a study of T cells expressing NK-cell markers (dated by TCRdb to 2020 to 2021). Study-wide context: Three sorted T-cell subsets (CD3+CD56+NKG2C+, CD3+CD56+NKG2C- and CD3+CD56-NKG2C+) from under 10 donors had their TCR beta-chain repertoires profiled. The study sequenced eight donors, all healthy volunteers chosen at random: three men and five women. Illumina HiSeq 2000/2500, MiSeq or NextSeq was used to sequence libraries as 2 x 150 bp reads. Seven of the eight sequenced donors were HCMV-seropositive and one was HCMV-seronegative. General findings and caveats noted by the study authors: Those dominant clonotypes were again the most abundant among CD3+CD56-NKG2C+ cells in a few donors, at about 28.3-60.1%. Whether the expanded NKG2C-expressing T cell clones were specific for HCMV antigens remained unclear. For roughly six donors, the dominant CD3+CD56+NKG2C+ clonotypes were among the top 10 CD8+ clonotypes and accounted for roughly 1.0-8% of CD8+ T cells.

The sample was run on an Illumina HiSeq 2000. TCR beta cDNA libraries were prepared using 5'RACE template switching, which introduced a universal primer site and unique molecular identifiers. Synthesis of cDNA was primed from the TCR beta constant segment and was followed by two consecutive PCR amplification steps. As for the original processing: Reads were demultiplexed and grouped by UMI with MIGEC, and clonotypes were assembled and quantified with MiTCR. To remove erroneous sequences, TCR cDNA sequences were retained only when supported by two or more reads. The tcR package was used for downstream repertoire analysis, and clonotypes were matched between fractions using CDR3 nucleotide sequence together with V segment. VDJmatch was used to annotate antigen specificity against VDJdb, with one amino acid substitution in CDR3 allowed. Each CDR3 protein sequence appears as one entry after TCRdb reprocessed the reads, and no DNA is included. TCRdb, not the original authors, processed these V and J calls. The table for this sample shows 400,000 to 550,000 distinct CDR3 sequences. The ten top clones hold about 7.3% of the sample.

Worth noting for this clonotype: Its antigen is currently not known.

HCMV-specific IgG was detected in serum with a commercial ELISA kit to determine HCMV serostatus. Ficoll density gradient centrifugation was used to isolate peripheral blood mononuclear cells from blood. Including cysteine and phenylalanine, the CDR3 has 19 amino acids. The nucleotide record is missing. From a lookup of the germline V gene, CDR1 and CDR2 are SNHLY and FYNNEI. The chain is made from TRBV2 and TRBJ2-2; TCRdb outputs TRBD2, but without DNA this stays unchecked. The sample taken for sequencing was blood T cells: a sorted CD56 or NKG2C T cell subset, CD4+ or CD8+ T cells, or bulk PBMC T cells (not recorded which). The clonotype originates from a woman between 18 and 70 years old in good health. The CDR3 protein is CASSSPGSSGPWDTGELFF.